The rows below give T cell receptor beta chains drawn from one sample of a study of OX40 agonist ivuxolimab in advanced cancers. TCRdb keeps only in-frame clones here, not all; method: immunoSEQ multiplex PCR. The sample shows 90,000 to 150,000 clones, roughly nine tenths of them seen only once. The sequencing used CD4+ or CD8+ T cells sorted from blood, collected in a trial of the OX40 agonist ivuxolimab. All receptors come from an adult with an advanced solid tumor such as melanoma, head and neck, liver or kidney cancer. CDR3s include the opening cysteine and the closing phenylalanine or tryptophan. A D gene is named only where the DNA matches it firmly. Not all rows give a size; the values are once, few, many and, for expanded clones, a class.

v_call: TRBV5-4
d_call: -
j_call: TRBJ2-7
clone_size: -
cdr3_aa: CASSPPGVSSYEQYF
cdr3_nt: TGTGCCAGCAGCCCCCCAGGGGTCAGCTCCTACGAGCAGTACTTC

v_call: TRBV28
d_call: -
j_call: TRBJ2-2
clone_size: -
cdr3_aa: CASTSVGILNTGELFF
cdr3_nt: TGTGCCAGCACGTCGGTCGGGATCCTCAACACCGGGGAGCTGTTTTTT

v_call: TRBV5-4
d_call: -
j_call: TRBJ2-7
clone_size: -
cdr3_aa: CASSLVGASYEQYF
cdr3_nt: TGTGCCAGCAGCTTGGTGGGGGCTTCCTACGAGCAGTACTTC

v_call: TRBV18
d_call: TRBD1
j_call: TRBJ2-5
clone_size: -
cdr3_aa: CASTGQGREETQYF
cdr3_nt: TGTGCCAGCACTGGACAGGGACGGGAAGAGACCCAGTACTTC

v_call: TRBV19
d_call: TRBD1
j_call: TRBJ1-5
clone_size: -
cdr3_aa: CASSIRTGGADQPQHF
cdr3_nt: TGTGCCAGTAGTATTCGGACAGGGGGCGCGGATCAGCCCCAGCATTTT

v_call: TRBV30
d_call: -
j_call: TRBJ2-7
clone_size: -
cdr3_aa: CAWSGANQYF
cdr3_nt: TGTGCCTGGAGTGGCGCTAATCAGTACTTC

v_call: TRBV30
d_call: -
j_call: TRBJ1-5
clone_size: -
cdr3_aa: CAWGRLPNQPQHF
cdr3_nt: TGTGCCTGGGGTCGATTACCTAATCAGCCCCAGCATTTT

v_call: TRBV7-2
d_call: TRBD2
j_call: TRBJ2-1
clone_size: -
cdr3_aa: CASSFSGGAVGEQFF
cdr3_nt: TGTGCCAGCAGCTTTAGCGGGGGGGCCGTGGGTGAGCAGTTCTTC

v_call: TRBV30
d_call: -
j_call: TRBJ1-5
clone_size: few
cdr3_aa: CAWSVRDLPHQPQHF
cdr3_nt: TGTGCCTGGAGTGTACGGGACCTCCCCCATCAGCCCCAGCATTTT

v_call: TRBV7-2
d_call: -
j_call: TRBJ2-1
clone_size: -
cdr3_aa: CASSFSAGSYNEQFF
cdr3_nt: TGTGCCAGCAGCTTTTCCGCAGGCTCCTACAATGAGCAGTTCTTC

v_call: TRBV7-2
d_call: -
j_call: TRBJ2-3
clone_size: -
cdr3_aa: CASSLRDTQYF
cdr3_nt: TGTGCCAGCAGCTTGAGGGATACGCAGTATTTT

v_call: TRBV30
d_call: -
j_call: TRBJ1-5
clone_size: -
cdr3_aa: CAWRGIGDGSNQPQHF
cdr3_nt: TGTGCCTGGAGGGGGATAGGTGACGGGAGCAATCAGCCCCAGCATTTT

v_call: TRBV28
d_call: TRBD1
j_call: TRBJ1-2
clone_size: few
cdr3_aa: CASSWDRHGYTF
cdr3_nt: TGTGCCAGCAGTTGGGACAGACATGGCTACACCTTC

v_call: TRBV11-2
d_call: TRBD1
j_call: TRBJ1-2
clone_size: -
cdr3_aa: CASSLRQGRNYGYTF
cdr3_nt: TGTGCCAGCAGCTTACGACAGGGGCGTAACTATGGCTACACCTTC

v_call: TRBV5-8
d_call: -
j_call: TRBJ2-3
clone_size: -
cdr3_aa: CASSLGGGPDTQYF
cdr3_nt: TGTGCCAGCAGCTTGGGCGGGGGCCCCGATACGCAGTATTTT

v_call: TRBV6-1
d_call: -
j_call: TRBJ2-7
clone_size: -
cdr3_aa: CASSGQRTYEQYF
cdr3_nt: TGTGCCAGCAGTGGACAGAGGACCTACGAGCAGTACTTC

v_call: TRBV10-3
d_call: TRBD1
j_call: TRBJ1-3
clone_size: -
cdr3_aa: CAISRQGSASGNTIYF
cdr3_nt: TGTGCCATCAGTCGACAGGGATCAGCCTCTGGAAACACCATATATTTT

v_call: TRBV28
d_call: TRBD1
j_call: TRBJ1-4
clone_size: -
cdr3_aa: CASMAGGAGNEKLFF
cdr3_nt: TGTGCCAGCATGGCAGGGGGCGCAGGGAATGAAAAACTGTTTTTT

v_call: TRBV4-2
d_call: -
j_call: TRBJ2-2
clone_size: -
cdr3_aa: CASSQEGRVVAGELFF
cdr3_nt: TGTGCCAGCAGCCAGGAAGGTCGGGTAGTCGCCGGGGAGCTGTTTTTT

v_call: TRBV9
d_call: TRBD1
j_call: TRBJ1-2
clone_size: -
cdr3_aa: CASSVETGRYGYTF
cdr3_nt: TGTGCCAGCAGCGTAGAGACAGGGCGCTATGGCTACACCTTC

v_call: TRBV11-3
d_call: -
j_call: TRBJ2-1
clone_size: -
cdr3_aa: CASSLGTPGNEQFF
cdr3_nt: TGTGCCAGCAGCCTCGGGACTCCGGGGAATGAGCAGTTCTTC

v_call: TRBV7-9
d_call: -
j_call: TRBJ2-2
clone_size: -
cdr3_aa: CASSLAKGFGELFF
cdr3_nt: TGTGCCAGCAGCTTAGCCAAGGGGTTCGGGGAGCTGTTTTTT

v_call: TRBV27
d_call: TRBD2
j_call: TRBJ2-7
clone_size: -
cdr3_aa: CASSFLGGGRNEQYF
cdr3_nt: TGTGCCAGCAGTTTCTTGGGCGGGGGGAGAAACGAGCAGTACTTC

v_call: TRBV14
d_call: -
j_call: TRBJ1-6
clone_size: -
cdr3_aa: CASSEGSSYNSPLHF
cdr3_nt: TGTGCCAGCAGCGAGGGGAGCTCCTATAATTCACCCCTCCACTTT

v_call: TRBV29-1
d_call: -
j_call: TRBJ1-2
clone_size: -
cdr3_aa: CSDAPGQHYGYTF
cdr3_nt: TGCAGCGACGCGCCGGGACAACATTATGGCTACACCTTC

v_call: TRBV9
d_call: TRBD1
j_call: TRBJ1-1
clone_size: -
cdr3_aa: CASSATGPLGTEAFF
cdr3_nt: TGTGCCAGCAGCGCGACAGGGCCCTTGGGAACTGAAGCTTTCTTT

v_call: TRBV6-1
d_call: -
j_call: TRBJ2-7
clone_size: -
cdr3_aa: CASSEPAVSYEQYF
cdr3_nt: TGTGCCAGCAGTGAACCCGCAGTATCCTACGAGCAGTACTTC